These 29 T cell receptor beta chains originate from one sample sequenced in a study of response to subunit inactivated influenza vaccine. One entry per CDR3 protein, called by TCRdb with MiXCR from the RT-PCR reads. This table holds about 610,000 distinct CDR3 sequences, 14% found once. Specimen: PBMCs from blood, collected 12 days after vaccination. These receptors were taken from a man aged 45-65 years who received an inactivated influenza vaccine.

This clonotype was seen only a few times. CDR3 residues: CASTRNGRGYNEQFF. CDR3 sequence (DNA): TGTGCCAGCACCCGAAATGGTCGGGGCTACAATGAGCAGTTCTTC. The rearrangement links TRBV6-1 to TRBJ2-1, with a weak D call TRBD2 (5 bases). CDR1 and CDR2 (germline): MNHNS, SASEGT. The CDR3 runs 15 residues. The V and J ends lost 7 bases and 3 bases respectively, with 16 bases between them.

In its sample, this clonotype was seen a few times. V usage is TRBV24-1 and J usage is TRBJ2-1; 8 bases line up with TRBD1. Germline loops: CDR1 KGHDR, CDR2 SFDVKD. The J segment lost 12 bases and the V segment lost 6 bases, leaving 12 bases of the junction unmatched. The CDR3 length is 14 residues. This CDR3 is CATSNGTGYRGQFF. Here the CDR3 DNA reads TGTGCCACCAGTAACGGGACAGGCTACCGGGGGCAGTTCTTC.

This clonotype was observed a handful of times. The chain joins TRBV12-3 or TRBV12-4 to TRBJ1-1, with D possibly TRBD1 on 5 matching bases. The length of the CDR3 is 13 residues. V lost 8 bases and J lost 2, with 12 bases in between. CDR3 loop: CASDGGSNTEAFF. CDR3 in DNA: TGTGCCAGCGACGGGGGTTCAAACACTGAAGCTTTCTTT.

This clonotype was counted only a few times. The chain uses TRBV7-9 and TRBJ2-7, with 7 bases that match TRBD2. Germline V CDR1 and CDR2: SEHNR, FQNEAQ (reference sequence). Trimming at V came to 6 bases and at J to 1 base, leaving 3 bases not matched to a gene. This CDR3 contains 13 residues. The CDR3, as DNA: TGTGCCAGCAGACCGGGGGGATCCTACGAGCAGTACTTC. Protein: CASRPGGSYEQYF.

This sequence joins TRBV7-9 and TRBJ2-3; 7 bases agree with TRBD2. The J segment lost 0 bases and the V segment lost 0 bases, leaving 3 bases of the junction unmatched. The CDR3 runs to 16 residues. Germline CDR1 and CDR2: SEHNR and FQNEAQ (reference sequence). The CDR3 nucleotides read TGTGCCAGCAGCTTAGCGGCCGGGGGGAGCACAGATACGCAGTATTTT. Translated, it gives CASSLAAGGSTDTQYF.

V and J are TRBV5-5 and TRBJ2-1, with D tentatively TRBD2 (5 bases). V gave up 0 bases and J gave up 4 bases, with 11 bases separating them. The germline V gene encodes CDR1 SGHKS and CDR2 YYEKEE (reference sequence). CDR3 length: 15 residues. The CDR3 coding sequence is TGTGCCAGCAGCTTGGTCGGGGAAAGGTACAATGAGCAGTTCTTC. Its protein is CASSLVGERYNEQFF. The full variable domain, with the rest looked up from reference TRBV5-5 and TRBJ2-1, is DAGVTQSPTHLIKTRGQQVTLRCSPISGHKSVSWYQQVLGQGPQFIFQYYEKEERGRGNFPDRFSARQFPNYSSELNVNALLLGDSALYLCASSLVGERYNEQFFGPGTRLTVL.

This clonotype was observed a handful of times. This sequence joins TRBV3-1 and TRBJ2-1; 8 nucleotides match TRBD1. Germline V gene sequence: CDR1 LGHDT, CDR2 YNNKEL (reference sequence). The CDR3 is made up of 14 amino acids. Germline trimming cut 1 base from V and 6 bases from J; bases unmatched to any gene: 2. The DNA of the CDR3 is TGTGCCAGCAGCCAAGTTACAGGGGGCAATGAGCAGTTCTTC. Encoded protein: CASSQVTGGNEQFF.

This clonotype was seen a handful of times. V usage is TRBV28 and J usage is TRBJ1-1; TRBD1 is a possible D gene (5 bases). CDR3 length: 14 amino acids. V was trimmed by 3 bases and J by 4 bases, leaving 12 bases between them. Germline V CDR1 and CDR2: MDHEN, SYDVKM. The CDR3 bases are TGTGCCAGCAGTTTCAGGGTCGGCGGCACTGAAGCTTTCTTT. It translates to CASSFRVGGTEAFF.

J is TRBJ2-3 and V is TRBV15; D unclear. This CDR3 comprises 13 residues. The germline CDR1 and CDR2 sequences are LNHNV and YYDKDF (reference sequence). Trimming took off 7 bases at V and 0 bases at J, with 8 bases between the two ends. CDR3 region: CATKARSTDTQYF. The CDR3 nucleotides read TGTGCCACCAAGGCACGGAGCACAGATACGCAGTATTTT.

The V call is TRBV5-1, the J call TRBJ1-1; TRBD1 matches at 7 bases. The J segment lost 2 bases and the V segment lost 2 bases, leaving 6 bases of the junction unmatched. The CDR3 is 15 amino acids. The germline CDR1 and CDR2 sequences are SGHRS and YFSETQ. Written as DNA, the CDR3 is TGCGCCAGCAGCTTCCTGGGACAGACAAACACTGAAGCTTTCTTT. It is translated as CASSFLGQTNTEAFF.

This clonotype was observed once. The chain couples TRBV19 to TRBJ2-5, with a weak D call TRBD2 (6 bases). The CDR3 spans 15 residues. The ends were cut back, 2 bases at V and 5 bases at J, with 15 bases in the middle. The V gene's germline CDR1 is LNHDA and CDR2 SQIVND (reference sequence). This CDR3 is CASSISQRADETQYF. DNA for the CDR3: TGTGCCAGTAGTATAAGTCAGCGGGCTGATGAGACCCAGTACTTC.

In its sample, this clonotype was seen a few times. This chain connects TRBV12-3 or TRBV12-4 to TRBJ2-2, with D hard to call. The CDR3 length is 15 residues. Trimming stripped 4 bases from V and 6 bases from J, with 15 bases between. The CDR3 DNA is TGTGCCAGCAGTTCCTTAGGGTACGGCGCCGGGGAGCTGTTTTTT. Translating gives CASSSLGYGAGELFF.

This clonotype was found a few times. The V gene is TRBV20-1, the J gene TRBJ2-2, with TRBD2 matching 9 bases. This CDR3 spans 17 amino acids. Germline-derived CDR1 and CDR2 are DFQATT and SNEGSKA (reference sequence). V lost 0 bases and J lost 0; bases outside the gene matches: 5. CDR3 sequence: CSARDLRTSANTGELFF. CDR3 in DNA: TGCAGTGCTAGAGATCTGAGGACTAGCGCGAACACCGGGGAGCTGTTTTTT.

V usage is TRBV20-1 and J usage is TRBJ2-3; D unclear. CDR1 and CDR2 (germline): DFQATT, SNEGSKA (reference sequence). With 5 bases removed from V and 1 base from J, the gap between germline ends came to 7 bases. The CDR3 sequence is 12 residues long. The CDR3 here is CSAPPRTDTQYF. In DNA, the CDR3 is TGCAGTGCTCCGCCCCGCACAGATACGCAGTATTTT.

This clonotype has only a few counts. The chain has TRBV20-1 and TRBJ2-5; 8 bases are shared with TRBD2. Per the germline V gene, CDR1 is DFQATT and CDR2 is SNEGSKA (reference sequence). V was clipped by 3 bases and J by 9 bases; unmatched bases: 15. The CDR3 has 15 amino acids. DNA for the CDR3: TGCAGTGCTAGTAAAATAGGGCTAGCGGGCTTGGCCCAGTACTTC. Residues: CSASKIGLAGLAQYF.

This clonotype was recorded a few times. This chain connects TRBV6-1 to TRBJ2-1, with unresolved D. From germline, CDR1 is MNHNS and CDR2 SASEGT. Trimming took 4 bases from V and 4 from J, leaving 8 bases between them. This CDR3 spans 13 amino acids. The CDR3 loop is CASSVVSYNEQFF. In DNA, the CDR3 is TGTGCCAGCAGTGTTGTCTCATACAATGAGCAGTTCTTC.

This clonotype was detected only a few times. The rearrangement links TRBV18 to TRBJ1-1; 9 bases line up with TRBD1. The CDR3 is made up of 13 amino acids. The V gene's germline CDR1 is KGHSH and CDR2 LQKENI. Trimming at V came to 0 bases and at J to 12 bases, leaving 5 bases not matched to a gene. CDR3 loop: CASSPPGQGMTFF. Written as DNA, the CDR3 is TGTGCCAGCTCACCACCGGGACAGGGTATGACTTTCTTT.

This sequence joins TRBV7-9 and TRBJ2-7; no clear D gene. Germline loops: CDR1 SEHNR, CDR2 FQNEAQ (reference sequence). The CDR3 consists of 15 residues. Trimming took 3 bases from V and 1 from J, leaving 13 bases between them. The CDR3 coding sequence is TGTGCCAGCAGCTTGTTGGCAATCGGGTCCTACGAGCAGTACTTC. Its translation is CASSLLAIGSYEQYF.

The V and J genes are TRBV7-2 and TRBJ2-4, with D possibly matching TRBD2 (5 bases). Germline V gene sequence: CDR1 SGHTA, CDR2 FQGNSA. V lost 4 bases and J lost 3, with 16 bases in between. The length of the CDR3 is 16 residues. In nucleotides, the CDR3 is TGTGCCAGCAGCTCAAACGACGGACTTGTCAAAAACATTCAGTACTTC. Its translation: CASSSNDGLVKNIQYF.

V and J are TRBV3-1 and TRBJ1-1; 7 bases are shared with TRBD1. Germline CDR1 and CDR2: LGHDT and YNNKEL (reference sequence). CDR3 length equals 14 residues. Trimming removed 3 bases from V and 1 base from J; junction bases left unmatched: 2. The CDR3 bases are TGTGCCAGCAGCCAGAGGGACAGGAACACTGAAGCTTTCTTT. This sequence encodes CASSQRDRNTEAFF.

V is TRBV20-1 and J is TRBJ1-5; D is uncertain. This CDR3 spans 14 amino acids. Germline V gene sequence: CDR1 DFQATT, CDR2 SNEGSKA (reference sequence). V was trimmed by 7 bases and J by 1 base, leaving 14 bases between them. The DNA of the CDR3 is TGCAGTGTAGGTGGCCAAGGGAGCAATCAGCCCCAGCATTTT. Its translation: CSVGGQGSNQPQHF.

Only a few counts were recorded for this clonotype. The V gene is TRBV14, the J gene TRBJ2-7; D is unresolved. The germline V and J ends were trimmed by 4 bases and 3 bases, with 10 bases remaining between them. The CDR3 length is 13 residues. CDR1 and CDR2 (germline): SGHDN, FVKESK. DNA of the CDR3: TGTGCCAGCAGCCGATCCCAAGGCTACGAGCAGTACTTC. This sequence encodes CASSRSQGYEQYF.

In this sample, this clonotype turned up a few times. This chain joins TRBV5-1 and TRBJ2-3; 8 nucleotides line up with TRBD1. J was trimmed by 3 bases and V by 0 bases; bases with no gene match: 3. The CDR3 contains 15 residues. Germline V gene sequence: CDR1 SGHRS, CDR2 YFSETQ. The CDR3 sequence: CASSLVGTGTDTQYF. The CDR3 DNA sequence: TGCGCCAGCAGCTTGGTAGGGACAGGTACAGATACGCAGTATTTT. Supplemented by reference TRBV5-1 and TRBJ2-3, the full variable domain reads KAGVTQTPRYLIKTRGQQVTLSCSPISGHRSVSWYQQTPGQGLQFLFEYFSETQRNKGNFPGRFSGRQFSNSRSEMNVSTLELGDSALYLCASSLVGTGTDTQYFGPGTRLTVL.

The table lists this clonotype with a few counts. The chain recombines TRBV12-3 or TRBV12-4 with TRBJ2-5, with no clear D. Between the trimmed V and J ends, which lost 4 bases and 1 base, there was a span of 4 bases. There are 12 residues in the CDR3. CDR3 bases: TGTGCCAGCAGTTGGATCCAAGAGACCCAGTACTTC. Amino acids: CASSWIQETQYF.

CDR3 loop: CASSLSPPGHLSGANVLTF. CDR3 bases: TGCGCCAGCAGCTTATCCCCCCCGGGACACCTATCTGGGGCCAACGTCCTGACTTTC. This sequence joins TRBV5-1 and TRBJ2-6; D may be TRBD1 (6 bases). Trimming removed 2 bases at V and 1 base at J, with 19 bases between. Germline V CDR1 and CDR2: SGHRS, YFSETQ. CDR3 length equals 19 residues.

This clonotype has just a few counts. An end of the junction does not agree with germline; a read error may underlie this. The V gene is TRBV20-1, the J gene TRBJ2-5; the D is unclear. Germline assignment: CDR1 DFQATT and CDR2 SNEGSKA (reference sequence). CDR3 length: 12 amino acids. Written as DNA, the CDR3 is TGCAGTGCTAGCCCCCCCGAAGAGGCCCAGTACTTC. This codes for CSASPPEEAQYF.

The table lists this clonotype with many counts. This chain joins TRBV20-1 and TRBJ2-1; TRBD2 matches at 7 bases. The CDR3 runs 11 residues. V shed 8 bases and J 5 bases; nucleotides not matched to a gene: 3. Germline V gene data show CDR1 as DFQATT and CDR2 as SNEGSKA (reference sequence). The CDR3 loop is CSSGTHNEQFF. The CDR3, as DNA: TGCAGTAGCGGGACTCACAATGAGCAGTTCTTC.

The V and J genes are TRBV6-1 and TRBJ2-1; D unclear. The CDR3 loop spans 14 amino acids. The V end lost 8 bases, the J end lost 7 bases, and 18 bases lay between the germline ends. Germline CDR1 reads MNHNS; CDR2 reads SASEGT. This CDR3 is CASGRALLGNEQFF. The CDR3 DNA follows: TGTGCCAGCGGCCGGGCCCTACTGGGAAATGAGCAGTTCTTC.

This clonotype came up a few times. The chain combines TRBV2 with TRBJ1-1, with a tentative D call TRBD1 (6 bases). V lost 6 bases, J lost 2 bases, and 10 bases lay in between. The germline V gene has CDR1 SNHLY and CDR2 FYNNEI. The CDR3 runs to 13 residues. In DNA form, the CDR3 reads TGTGCCAGCAGGATGACAGGCAACACTGAAGCTTTCTTT. The encoded protein is CASRMTGNTEAFF.